These T cell receptor beta chains were read from a single sample in a study of long-term antiretroviral therapy in people with HIV. TCRdb's table, derived via immunoSEQ multiplex PCR, lists solely in-frame clones and lacks some. The sample has approximately 26,000 clones; around 83% are singletons. The material sequenced was unsorted PBMCs, taken 2.9 years after starting antiretroviral therapy. Every receptor here comes from a man aged 50-60 years with HIV. The CDR3 runs from the conserved cysteine through the conserved F or W. The order of the fields is J gene, D gene, V gene, clone size, CDR3 protein, CDR3 DNA. D genes are given only for firm matches. The listing skips clone size in some rows; elsewhere it reads once, few, many or a size class.

TRBJ2-1	-	TRBV28	-	CASSWGLGGNEQFF	TGTGCCAGCAGTTGGGGATTAGGGGGCAATGAGCAGTTCTTC
TRBJ2-1	-	TRBV5-1	-	CASSLAVPFNEQFF	TGCGCCAGCAGCTTGGCGGTTCCTTTCAATGAGCAGTTCTTC
TRBJ2-3	-	TRBV28	-	CASSSYGDGSTDTQYF	TGTGCCAGCAGTTCCTACGGGGACGGGAGCACAGATACGCAGTATTTT
TRBJ2-1	-	TRBV18	-	CASSPGLNNEQFF	TGTGCCAGCTCACCAGGCTTAAACAATGAGCAGTTCTTC
TRBJ1-5	-	TRBV27	-	CASSWDGGGQPQHF	TGTGCCAGCAGTTGGGACGGGGGTGGCCAGCCCCAGCATTTT
TRBJ1-2	TRBD1	TRBV2	-	CASSGTGSSPIINYGYTF	TGTGCCAGCAGTGGGACAGGCAGTTCTCCAATCATTAACTATGGCTACACCTTC
TRBJ2-5	-	TRBV4-1	-	CASSQGTFQETQYF	TGCGCCAGCAGCCAAGGGACATTCCAAGAGACCCAGTACTTC
TRBJ1-4	-	TRBV6-5	-	CASSYDRGNEKLFF	TGTGCCAGCAGTTACGATAGGGGTAATGAAAAACTGTTTTTT
TRBJ1-2	TRBD1	TRBV30	-	CAWSVERGHGYTF	TGTGCCTGGAGTGTAGAGAGGGGGCACGGCTACACCTTC
TRBJ2-2	TRBD2	TRBV18	-	CASSSGLNTGELFF	TGTGCCAGCTCATCGGGACTAAACACCGGGGAGCTGTTTTTT
TRBJ1-2	-	TRBV13	-	CASSPEGDYGYTF	TGTGCCAGCAGCCCTGAGGGGGACTATGGCTACACCTTC
TRBJ1-1	-	TRBV5-4	-	CASSWGAGTEAFF	TGTGCCAGCAGTTGGGGGGCGGGAACTGAAGCTTTCTTT
TRBJ1-4	-	TRBV7-6	-	CASSLRAYNEKLFF	TGTGCCAGCAGCCTGCGGGCTTATAATGAAAAACTGTTTTTT
TRBJ1-3	-	TRBV7-8	-	CASSLRSSGNTIYF	TGTGCCAGCAGCTTAAGGAGCTCTGGAAACACCATATATTTT
TRBJ1-1	TRBD1	TRBV12-5	-	CASGLRTLTGRLEAFF	TGTGCTAGTGGCCTTCGAACCCTGACAGGGAGGCTCGAAGCTTTCTTT
TRBJ1-6	-	TRBV5-1	-	CASSPPTGLAGGPLHF	TGCGCCAGCAGCCCGCCGACCGGACTGGCCGGTGGACCCCTCCACTTT
TRBJ1-5	-	TRBV19	-	CASQRGYGREPQHF	TGTGCCTCTCAACGGGGATATGGGAGGGAGCCCCAGCATTTT
TRBJ2-5	-	TRBV5-6	-	CASSLAGVKSQTQYF	TGTGCCAGCAGCTTGGCCGGGGTAAAAAGCCAGACCCAGTACTTC
TRBJ1-1	-	TRBV28	few	CASSFEGTEAFF	TGTGCCAGCAGTTTCGAGGGGACTGAAGCTTTCTTT
TRBJ1-4	-	TRBV5-6	-	CASSFGRQDAATNEKLFF	TGTGCCAGCAGCTTCGGGCGACAGGACGCGGCAACTAATGAAAAACTGTTTTTT
TRBJ1-6	TRBD1	TRBV13	-	CASSPRVASGGRGLHF	TGTGCCAGCAGCCCAAGGGTGGCGTCAGGGGGCCGCGGCCTCCACTTT
TRBJ1-1	-	TRBV14	few	CATGRGSTEAFF	TGTGCCACCGGAAGGGGATCCACTGAAGCTTTCTTT
TRBJ1-6	TRBD1	TRBV30	-	CAWTTTGGFLASNSPLHF	TGTGCCTGGACCACGACAGGGGGCTTTCTCGCTTCAAATTCACCCCTCCACTTT
TRBJ1-1	-	TRBV29-1	-	CSAGGGTNTEAFF	TGCAGCGCTGGGGGGGGGACGAACACTGAAGCTTTCTTT
TRBJ1-1	TRBD1	TRBV27	-	CSLWDREVPNTEAFF	TGCTCCCTCTGGGACAGGGAGGTCCCGAACACTGAAGCTTTCTTT
TRBJ2-3	TRBD2	TRBV7-2	-	CASSETSGLLTDTQYF	TGTGCCAGCAGCGAGACTAGCGGGCTACTCACAGATACGCAGTATTTT
TRBJ1-1	TRBD1	TRBV11-3	-	CASSIGQGINRLFF	TGTGCCAGCAGCATTGGACAGGGAATAAATAGGTTGTTCTTT
TRBJ1-5	TRBD1	TRBV6-5	-	CASSSQGAHGQPQHF	TGTGCCAGCAGTTCACAGGGGGCGCATGGTCAGCCCCAGCATTTT
TRBJ1-1	-	TRBV2	-	CASIPKGGGTEAFF	TGTGCCAGCATTCCGAAGGGAGGGGGGACTGAAGCTTTCTTT
TRBJ2-7	TRBD1	TRBV28	-	CASSQGQGVRSEQYF	TGTGCCAGCAGTCAAGGACAGGGGGTTAGGTCCGAGCAGTACTTC
TRBJ2-7	TRBD1	TRBV19	-	CASSIKGTGSYEQYF	TGTGCCAGTAGTATAAAAGGGACAGGGAGCTACGAGCAGTACTTC
TRBJ1-2	-	TRBV5-1	-	CASSLSSGQNYGYTF	TGCGCCAGCAGCTTGTCGTCCGGGCAGAACTATGGCTACACCTTC
TRBJ2-2	-	TRBV7-3	-	CASSSDREVYTGELFF	TGTGCCAGCAGCTCTGACAGGGAGGTCTACACCGGGGAGCTGTTTTTT
TRBJ1-3	-	TRBV28	-	CASSSLTRGNTIYF	TGTGCCAGCAGTTCCCTAACTCGTGGAAACACCATATATTTT
TRBJ2-3	-	TRBV6-6	-	CASSVPRVGTDTQYF	TGTGCCAGCAGTGTACCGAGGGTTGGGACAGATACGCAGTATTTT
TRBJ2-1	-	TRBV7-9	-	CASIQDFGSNEQFF	TGTGCCAGCATACAGGACTTCGGGTCTAATGAGCAGTTCTTC
TRBJ1-1	-	TRBV25-1	-	CASSEDQNTEAFF	TGTGCCAGCAGTGAAGACCAGAACACTGAAGCTTTCTTT
TRBJ1-4	TRBD1	TRBV7-9	-	CASSGQGFATNEKLFF	TGTGCCAGCAGCGGACAGGGTTTCGCAACTAATGAAAAACTGTTTTTT
TRBJ2-3	-	TRBV6-4	-	CASSLQGSTDTQYF	TGTGCCAGCAGTCTACAGGGTAGCACAGATACGCAGTATTTT
TRBJ1-2	TRBD1	TRBV6-1	-	CATRQGAPNYGYTF	TGTGCCACCCGACAGGGGGCCCCTAACTATGGCTACACCTTC
TRBJ2-3	TRBD2	TRBV28	-	CASSFPSRAGAQYF	TGTGCCAGCAGTTTTCCCTCCCGGGCGGGGGCGCAGTATTTT
TRBJ1-1	TRBD1	TRBV27	-	CASSLSIQGGNTEAFF	TGTGCCAGCAGTTTATCGATACAGGGGGGGAACACTGAAGCTTTCTTT
TRBJ2-3	-	TRBV21-1	-	CASSKRGLAGDHTDTQYF	TGTGCCAGCAGCAAAAGGGGACTAGCGGGGGATCACACAGATACGCAGTATTTT
TRBJ2-3	-	TRBV15	-	CATSRGLSTDTQYF	TGTGCCACCAGCAGAGGACTTAGCACAGATACGCAGTATTTT
TRBJ2-2	-	TRBV5-5	-	CASSFQEGALTGELFF	TGTGCCAGCAGCTTCCAGGAAGGAGCCCTTACCGGGGAGCTGTTTTTT
TRBJ2-5	TRBD2	TRBV7-2	-	CASSLTSVWETQYF	TGTGCCAGCAGCTTAACTAGCGTCTGGGAGACCCAGTACTTC
TRBJ1-6	-	TRBV28	-	CASRFDPHNSPLHF	TGTGCCAGCAGATTTGACCCCCATAATTCACCCCTCCACTTT
TRBJ2-7	TRBD1	TRBV5-1	-	CASSTGTAAYEQYF	TGCGCCAGCAGCACGGGGACAGCAGCCTACGAGCAGTACTTC
TRBJ1-4	TRBD1	TRBV5-4	-	CASSSGQVNEKLFF	TGTGCCAGCAGCTCGGGACAGGTTAATGAAAAACTGTTTTTT